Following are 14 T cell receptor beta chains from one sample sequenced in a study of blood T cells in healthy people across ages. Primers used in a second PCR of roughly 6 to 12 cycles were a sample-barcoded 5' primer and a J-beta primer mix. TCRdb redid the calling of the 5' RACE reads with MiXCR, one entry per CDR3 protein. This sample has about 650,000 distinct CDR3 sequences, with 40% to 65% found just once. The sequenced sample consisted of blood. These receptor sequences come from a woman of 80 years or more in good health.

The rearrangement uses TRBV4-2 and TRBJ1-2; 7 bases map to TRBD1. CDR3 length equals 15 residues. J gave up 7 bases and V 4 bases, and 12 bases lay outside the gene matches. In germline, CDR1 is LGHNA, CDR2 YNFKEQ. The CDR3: CASSPLLDRASGYTF. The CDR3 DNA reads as TGTGCCAGCAGCCCACTACTAGACAGGGCCTCTGGCTACACCTTC.

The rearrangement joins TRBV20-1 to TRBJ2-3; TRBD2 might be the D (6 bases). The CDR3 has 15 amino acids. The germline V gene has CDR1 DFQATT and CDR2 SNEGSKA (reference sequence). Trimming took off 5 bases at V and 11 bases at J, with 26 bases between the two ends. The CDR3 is CSASQAGAGNNEQYF. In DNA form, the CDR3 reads TGCAGTGCTTCTCAAGCGGGCGCGGGGAACAATGAGCAGTATTTT.

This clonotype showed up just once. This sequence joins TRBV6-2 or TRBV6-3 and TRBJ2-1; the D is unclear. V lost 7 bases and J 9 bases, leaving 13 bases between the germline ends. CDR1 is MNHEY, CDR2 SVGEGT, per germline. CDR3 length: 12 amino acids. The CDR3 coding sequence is TGTGCCAGCACCTACCCGGAGACTGAGCAGTTCTTC. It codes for CASTYPETEQFF.

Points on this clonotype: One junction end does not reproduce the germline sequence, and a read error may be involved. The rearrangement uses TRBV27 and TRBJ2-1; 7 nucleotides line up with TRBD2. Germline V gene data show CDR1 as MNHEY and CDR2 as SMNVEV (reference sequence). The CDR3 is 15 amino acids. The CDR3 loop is CTSSEISGVYNEQFF. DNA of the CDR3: TGTACCAGCAGTGAGATAAGCGGGGTTTACAATGAGCAGTTCTTC.

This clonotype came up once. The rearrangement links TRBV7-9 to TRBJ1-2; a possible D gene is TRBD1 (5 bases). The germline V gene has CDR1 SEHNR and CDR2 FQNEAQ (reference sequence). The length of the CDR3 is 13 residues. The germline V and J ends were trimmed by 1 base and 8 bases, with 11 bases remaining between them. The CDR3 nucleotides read TGTGCCAGCAGCTTAGGAGGGCAGGGCGGCTACACCTTC. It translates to CASSLGGQGGYTF. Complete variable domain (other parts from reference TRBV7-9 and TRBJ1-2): DTGVSQNPRHKITKRGQNVTFRCDPISEHNRLYWYRQTLGQGPEFLTYFQNEAQLEKSRLLSDRFSAERPKGSFSTLEIQRTEQGDSAMYLCASSLGGQGGYTFGSGTRLTVV.

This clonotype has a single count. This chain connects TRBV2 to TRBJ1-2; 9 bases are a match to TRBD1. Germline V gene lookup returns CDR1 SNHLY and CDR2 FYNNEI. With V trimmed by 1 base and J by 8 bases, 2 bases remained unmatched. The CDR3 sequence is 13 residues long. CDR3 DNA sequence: TGTGCCAGCAGTGAAGGGGACAGGGAAGGCTACACCTTC. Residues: CASSEGDREGYTF.

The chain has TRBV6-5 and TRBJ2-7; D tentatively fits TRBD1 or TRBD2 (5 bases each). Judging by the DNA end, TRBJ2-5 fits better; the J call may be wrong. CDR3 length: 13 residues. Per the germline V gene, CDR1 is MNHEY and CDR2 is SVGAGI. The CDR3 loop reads CASSPWDPPTQYF. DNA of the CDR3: TGTGCCAGCAGTCCCTGGGACCCACCGACCCAGTACTTC.

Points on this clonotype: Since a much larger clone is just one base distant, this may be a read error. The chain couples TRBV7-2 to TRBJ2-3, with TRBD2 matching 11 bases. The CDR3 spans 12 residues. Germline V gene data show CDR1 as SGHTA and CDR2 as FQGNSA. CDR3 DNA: TGTGCCTGCAGCTGGGGACTAGCGGCGCAGTATTTT. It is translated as CACSWGLAAQYF.

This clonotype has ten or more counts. The CDR3 spells CSARRIGLTTRNEQFF. In nucleotides, the CDR3 is TGCAGTGCCCGCCGGATTGGTCTGACTACTCGGAATGAGCAGTTCTTC. The chain is built from TRBV20-1 and TRBJ2-1; the D gene is possibly TRBD2 (5 bases). Between the trimmed V and J ends, which lost 6 bases and 7 bases, there was a span of 25 bases. The V gene's germline CDR1 is DFQATT and CDR2 SNEGSKA (reference sequence). The CDR3 runs to 16 residues.

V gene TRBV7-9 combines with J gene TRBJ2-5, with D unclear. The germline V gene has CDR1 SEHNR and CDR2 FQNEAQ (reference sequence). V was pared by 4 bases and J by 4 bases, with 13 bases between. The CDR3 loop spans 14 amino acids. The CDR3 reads CASSSDGRLETQYF. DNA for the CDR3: TGTGCCAGCAGCTCTGACGGAAGACTAGAGACCCAGTACTTC.

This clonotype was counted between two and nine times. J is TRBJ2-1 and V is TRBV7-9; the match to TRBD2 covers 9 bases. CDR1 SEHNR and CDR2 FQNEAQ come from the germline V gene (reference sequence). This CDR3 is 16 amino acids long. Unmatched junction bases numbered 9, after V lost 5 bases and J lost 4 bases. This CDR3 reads CASSGKGTSRYNEQFF. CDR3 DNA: TGTGCCAGCAGCGGAAAAGGGACTAGCAGATACAATGAGCAGTTCTTC.

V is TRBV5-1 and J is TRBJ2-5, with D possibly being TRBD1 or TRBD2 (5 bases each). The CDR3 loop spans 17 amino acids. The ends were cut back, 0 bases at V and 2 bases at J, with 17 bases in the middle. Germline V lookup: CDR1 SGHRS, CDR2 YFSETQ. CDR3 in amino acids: CASSLGGSDRRQETQYF. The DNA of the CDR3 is TGCGCCAGCAGCTTGGGGGGGAGTGACAGACGTCAAGAGACCCAGTACTTC.

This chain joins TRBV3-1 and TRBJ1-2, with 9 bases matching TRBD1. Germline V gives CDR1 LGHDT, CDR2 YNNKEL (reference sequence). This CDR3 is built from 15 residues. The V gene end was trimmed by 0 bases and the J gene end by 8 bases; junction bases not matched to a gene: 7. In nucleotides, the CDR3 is TGTGCCAGCAGCCAAGATGTACAGGGGGCCGAGGGCTACACCTTC. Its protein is CASSQDVQGAEGYTF.

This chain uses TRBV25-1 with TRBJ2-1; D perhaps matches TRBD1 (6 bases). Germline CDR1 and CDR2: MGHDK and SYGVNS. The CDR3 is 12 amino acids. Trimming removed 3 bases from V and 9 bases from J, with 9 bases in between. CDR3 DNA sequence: TGTGCCAGCAGTGATCAGGGGCTTGAGCAGTTCTTC. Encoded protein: CASSDQGLEQFF.